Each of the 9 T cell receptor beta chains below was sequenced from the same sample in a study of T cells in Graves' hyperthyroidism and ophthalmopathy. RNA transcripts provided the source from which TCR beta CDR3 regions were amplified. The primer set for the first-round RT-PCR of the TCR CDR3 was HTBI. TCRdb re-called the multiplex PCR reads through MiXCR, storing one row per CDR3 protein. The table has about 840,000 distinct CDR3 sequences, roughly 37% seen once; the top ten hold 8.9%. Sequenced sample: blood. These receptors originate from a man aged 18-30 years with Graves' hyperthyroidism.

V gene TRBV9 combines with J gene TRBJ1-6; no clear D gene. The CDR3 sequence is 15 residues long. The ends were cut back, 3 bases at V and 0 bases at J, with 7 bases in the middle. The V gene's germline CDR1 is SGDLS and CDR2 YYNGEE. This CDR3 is CASSEADSYNSPLHF. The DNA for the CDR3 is TGTGCCAGCAGCGAGGCTGACTCCTATAATTCACCCCTCCACTTT.

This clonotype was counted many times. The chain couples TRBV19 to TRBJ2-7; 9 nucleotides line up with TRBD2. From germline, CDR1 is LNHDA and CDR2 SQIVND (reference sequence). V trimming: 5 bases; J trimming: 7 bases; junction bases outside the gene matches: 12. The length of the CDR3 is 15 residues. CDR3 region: CASSALAGELVEQYF. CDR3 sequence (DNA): TGTGCCAGTAGTGCGTTAGCGGGAGAGCTTGTTGAGCAGTACTTC. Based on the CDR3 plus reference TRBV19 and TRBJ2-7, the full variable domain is DGGITQSPKYLFRKEGQNVTLSCEQNLNHDAMYWYRQDPGQGLRLIYYSQIVNDFQKGDIAEGYSVSREKKESFPLTVTSAQKNPTAFYLCASSALAGELVEQYFGPGTRLTVT.

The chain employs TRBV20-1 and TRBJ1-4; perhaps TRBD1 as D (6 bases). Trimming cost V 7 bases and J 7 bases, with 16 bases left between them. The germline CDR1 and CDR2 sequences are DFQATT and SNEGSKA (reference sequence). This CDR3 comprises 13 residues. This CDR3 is CSEDGGPGEKLFF. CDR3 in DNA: TGCAGTGAAGACGGGGGGCCCGGTGAAAAACTGTTTTTT.

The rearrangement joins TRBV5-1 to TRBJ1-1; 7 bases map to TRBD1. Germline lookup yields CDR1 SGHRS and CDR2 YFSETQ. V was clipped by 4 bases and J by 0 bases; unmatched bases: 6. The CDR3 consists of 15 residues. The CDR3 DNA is TGCGCCAGCAGCATAGCAGGGGGGATGAACACTGAAGCTTTCTTT. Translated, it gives CASSIAGGMNTEAFF. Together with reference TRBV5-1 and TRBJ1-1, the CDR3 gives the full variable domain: KAGVTQTPRYLIKTRGQQVTLSCSPISGHRSVSWYQQTPGQGLQFLFEYFSETQRNKGNFPGRFSGRQFSNSRSEMNVSTLELGDSALYLCASSIAGGMNTEAFFGQGTRLTVV.

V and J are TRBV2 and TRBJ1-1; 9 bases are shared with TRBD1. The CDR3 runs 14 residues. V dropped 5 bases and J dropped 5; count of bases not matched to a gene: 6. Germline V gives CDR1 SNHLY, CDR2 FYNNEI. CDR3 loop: CASSYRTGETEAFF. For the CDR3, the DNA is TGTGCCAGCAGTTACCGGACAGGGGAAACTGAAGCTTTCTTT.

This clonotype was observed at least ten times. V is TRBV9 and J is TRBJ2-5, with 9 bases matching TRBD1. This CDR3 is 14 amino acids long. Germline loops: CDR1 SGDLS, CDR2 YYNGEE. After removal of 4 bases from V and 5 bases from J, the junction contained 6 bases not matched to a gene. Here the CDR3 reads CASSTGQGTETQYF. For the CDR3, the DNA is TGTGCCAGCAGCACTGGACAGGGGACGGAGACCCAGTACTTC.

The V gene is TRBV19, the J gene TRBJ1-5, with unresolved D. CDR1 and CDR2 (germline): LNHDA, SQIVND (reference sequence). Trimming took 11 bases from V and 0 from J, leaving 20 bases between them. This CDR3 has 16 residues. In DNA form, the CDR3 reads TGTGCCTGCACTAAAGTCCCCGGTCATAGCAATCAGCCCCAGCATTTT. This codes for CACTKVPGHSNQPQHF.

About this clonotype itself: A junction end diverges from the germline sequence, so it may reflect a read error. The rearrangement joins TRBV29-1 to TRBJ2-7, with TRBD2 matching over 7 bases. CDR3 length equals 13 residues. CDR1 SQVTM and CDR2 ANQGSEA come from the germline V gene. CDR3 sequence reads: CSFTGTNSYAQYF. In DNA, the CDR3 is TGCAGCTTCACCGGGACTAACTCCTACGCGCAGTACTTC.

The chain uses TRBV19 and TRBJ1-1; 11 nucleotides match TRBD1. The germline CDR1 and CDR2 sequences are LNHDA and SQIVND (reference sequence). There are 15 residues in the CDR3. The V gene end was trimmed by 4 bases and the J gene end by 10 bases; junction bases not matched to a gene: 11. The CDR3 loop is CASSSGGTGGYSAFF. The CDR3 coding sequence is TGTGCCAGTAGTAGCGGCGGGACAGGGGGGTATTCAGCTTTCTTT.